Each of the 30 T cell receptor beta chains below was sequenced from the same sample in a study of post-analysis software for immune sequencing data. Study-wide findings and caveats: When patients were compared with controls, 4 or 5 TRBV segments were more frequent, TRBV5-6, TRBV5-1 and TRBV20-1 among them.

These receptors lack a known antigen. The authors incorporated unique molecular identifiers into the TCR beta cDNA libraries. In TCRdb, the PCR reads were re-called with MiXCR into one record per CDR3 protein. Seen here are hundreds of thousands of distinct CDR3 sequences, approximately 30% observed once, and the top ten hold approximately 0.6%. Sequencing was carried out using blood. The receptors stem from a girl between 5 and 17 years old with multiple sclerosis.

The genes are TRBV14 and TRBJ2-1; no reliable D call. The CDR3 is 16 residues long. Germline assignment: CDR1 SGHDN and CDR2 FVKESK. Trimming left V 4 bases short and J 2 bases short, with 15 bases between. The DNA for the CDR3 is TGTGCCAGCAGCCTAAGGTGGGCAGGCGCCTACAATGAGCAGTTCTTC. Translation gives CASSLRWAGAYNEQFF.

The DNA for the CDR3 is TGCGCCAGCAGCTCTCGCGGGGGGCTGGAGACCCAGTACTTC. This encodes CASSSRGGLETQYF. The chain is built from TRBV4-3 and TRBJ2-5; 8 positions agree with TRBD2. CDR1 is LGHNA, CDR2 YSLEER, per germline. The CDR3 contains 14 residues. The V gene end was trimmed by 5 bases and the J gene end by 5 bases; junction bases not matched to a gene: 7.

This clonotype was picked up many times. The chain couples TRBV10-3 to TRBJ2-7, with 9 bases that match TRBD1. The CDR3 has 16 residues. The germline gives CDR1 ENHRY, CDR2 SYGVKD. The J segment lost 1 base and the V segment lost 6 bases, leaving 10 bases of the junction unmatched. CDR3 loop: CAISKQGAGGSYEQYF. The CDR3 DNA reads as TGTGCCATCAGCAAACAGGGGGCTGGAGGGTCCTACGAGCAGTACTTC.

V and J are TRBV5-6 and TRBJ2-3; 8 positions agree with TRBD1. The length of the CDR3 is 15 residues. Germline CDR1 is SGHDT and CDR2 is YYEEEE. The junction had 5 bases not matched to a gene; V was cut back by 3 bases and J by 2 bases. CDR3 coding DNA: TGTGCCAGCAGCTGGGGACAGGCAGTCACAGATACGCAGTATTTT. This gives the protein CASSWGQAVTDTQYF.

The chain is built from TRBV9 and TRBJ2-3, with 11 bases aligning to TRBD2. This CDR3 has 15 residues. The V segment lost 7 bases and the J segment 3 bases; nucleotides outside the gene matches: 7. Per the germline V gene, CDR1 is SGDLS and CDR2 is YYNGEE. The CDR3 loop reads CASSEGLAVTDTQYF. In DNA form, the CDR3 reads TGTGCCAGCTCCGAGGGACTAGCGGTGACAGATACGCAGTATTTT. Drawing the rest from reference TRBV9 and TRBJ2-3, the complete variable domain is DSGVTQTPKHLITATGQRVTLRCSPRSGDLSVYWYQQSLDQGLQFLIQYYNGEERAKGNILERFSAQQFPDLHSELNLSSLELGDSALYFCASSEGLAVTDTQYFGPGTRLTVL.

This sequence joins TRBV20-1 and TRBJ1-2; D is undetermined. There are 15 residues in the CDR3. V lost 3 bases and J lost 4, with 18 bases in between. Germline lookup yields CDR1 DFQATT and CDR2 SNEGSKA (reference sequence). CDR3 coding DNA: TGCAGTGCTAGTCGGTCGCGAGAGTTGGGCTATGGCTACACCTTC. It specifies CSASRSRELGYGYTF.

This chain uses TRBV28 with TRBJ1-2; D is ambiguous. CDR3 length: 14 amino acids. Trimming pared 3 bases from V and 8 bases from J, leaving 16 bases between. CDR1 is MDHEN and CDR2 is SYDVKM in the germline V gene. For the CDR3, the DNA is TGTGCCAGCAGTTTCTCCAGCCCAGGCAGGGGCTACACCTTC. Translating it yields CASSFSSPGRGYTF.

In this sample, this clonotype turned up a few times. V and J are TRBV9 and TRBJ2-7, with 8 bases aligning to TRBD1. This CDR3 has 14 amino acids. V lost 4 bases and J lost 2; bases outside the gene matches: 5. Per germline, CDR1 SGDLS and CDR2 YYNGEE. CDR3 DNA sequence: TGTGCCAGCAGCCCACAGGGGGGAACCTACGAGCAGTACTTC. It is translated as CASSPQGGTYEQYF.

The chain combines TRBV10-3 with TRBJ2-7; unclear D gene. In germline, CDR1 is ENHRY, CDR2 SYGVKD. The CDR3 covers 14 residues. V lost 1 base to trimming and J lost 2 bases, with 9 bases between them. Here the CDR3 DNA reads TGTGCCATCAGTGAGTGGAGACGGCCCTACGAGCAGTACTTC. It encodes CAISEWRRPYEQYF.

In nucleotides, the CDR3 is TGCAGTGCTCGGGGGAGCGGGAGTGGGGGGTCAGATACGCAGTATTTT. Protein product: CSARGSGSGGSDTQYF. The chain links TRBV20-1 to TRBJ2-3; 8 bases are shared with TRBD2. Germline loops: CDR1 DFQATT, CDR2 SNEGSKA (reference sequence). Unmatched junction bases numbered 14, after V lost 5 bases and J lost 4 bases. This CDR3 comprises 16 residues.

This clonotype has only a few counts. The chain has TRBV11-2 and TRBJ1-2, with unresolved D. Germline assignment: CDR1 SGHAT and CDR2 FQNNGV. The V end was cut by 1 base, the J end by 4 bases, with 7 bases between. This CDR3 contains 13 residues. The CDR3 coding sequence is TGTGCCAGCAGCTTAGTCAGTGGCTATGGCTACACCTTC. Encoded protein: CASSLVSGYGYTF.

In its sample, this clonotype was seen many times. The CDR3 nucleotides are TGTGCCAGCAGCTTAGGCTTGCTCTCTCTCGGGGAGACCCAGTACTTC. Its protein product is CASSLGLLSLGETQYF. This chain links TRBV5-5 with TRBJ2-5; the D is unclear. CDR1 is SGHKS, CDR2 YYEKEE, per germline (reference sequence). There are 16 residues in the CDR3. V was shortened by 2 bases and J by 5 bases, with 19 bases between the two germline ends.

This clonotype was counted only a few times. The chain carries TRBV5-1 and TRBJ1-4; TRBD1 matches at 8 bases. Germline V gives CDR1 SGHRS, CDR2 YFSETQ. The CDR3 loop spans 15 amino acids. V lost 3 bases, J lost 7 bases, and 8 bases stayed unmatched. The CDR3 bases are TGCGCCAGCAGCTACGGACAGGGTATCGGTGAAAAACTGTTTTTT. It is translated as CASSYGQGIGEKLFF. The whole variable domain, remainder taken from reference TRBV5-1 and TRBJ1-4, is KAGVTQTPRYLIKTRGQQVTLSCSPISGHRSVSWYQQTPGQGLQFLFEYFSETQRNKGNFPGRFSGRQFSNSRSEMNVSTLELGDSALYLCASSYGQGIGEKLFFGSGTQLSVL.

This clonotype was counted ten times or more. For the CDR3, the DNA is TGCAGTGCTATCGACCCCGAGGGGGCAAGCAATCAGCCCCAGCATTTT. Amino acid sequence: CSAIDPEGASNQPQHF. The gene calls are TRBV20-1 and TRBJ1-5; 7 bases are a match to TRBD1. From germline, CDR1 is DFQATT and CDR2 SNEGSKA (reference sequence). The CDR3 sequence is 16 residues long. J gave up 1 base and V 4 bases, and 10 bases lay outside the gene matches.

The V call is TRBV29-1, the J call TRBJ1-1, with D perhaps matching TRBD1 (5 bases). Germline CDR1 is SQVTM and CDR2 is ANQGSEA. The CDR3 consists of 14 residues. The CDR3 nucleotides are TGCAACGCCCCCCCCGGGGGAGGGAGGACTGAAGCTTTCTTT. This encodes CNAPPGGGRTEAFF.

This clonotype was seen a few times. The V and J genes are TRBV4-3 and TRBJ2-1; TRBD2 aligns across 12 bases. This CDR3 has 20 residues. J lost 0 bases, V lost 3 bases, and 12 bases had no gene match. CDR1 is LGHNA and CDR2 is YSLEER in the germline V gene. CDR3 in DNA: TGCGCCAGCAGCCATCCGCCCCTAGCGGGAGGGAAGAGCTCCTACAATGAGCAGTTCTTC. Protein sequence: CASSHPPLAGGKSSYNEQFF.

The rearrangement links TRBV20-1 to TRBJ2-1; 7 bases fit TRBD1. The germline gives CDR1 DFQATT, CDR2 SNEGSKA (reference sequence). Trimming removed 8 bases from V and 0 bases from J; junction bases left unmatched: 7. This CDR3 comprises 14 residues. CDR3 DNA sequence: TGCAGTACCGAGGACAGGAGCTCCTACAATGAGCAGTTCTTC. This encodes CSTEDRSSYNEQFF.

The genes are TRBV9 and TRBJ1-2, with 9 bases that match TRBD1. The germline V gene encodes CDR1 SGDLS and CDR2 YYNGEE. This CDR3 is built from 13 residues. The ends lost 4 bases at V and 8 bases at J; junction bases unmatched: 6. CDR3 amino acids: CASSPRDRDGYTF. The CDR3 DNA follows: TGTGCCAGCAGCCCCAGGGACAGGGACGGCTACACCTTC.

This chain links TRBV20-1 with TRBJ2-4; D perhaps matches TRBD2 (7 bases). Deletions cut 1 base from V and 1 base from J, with 11 bases between. The germline gives CDR1 DFQATT, CDR2 SNEGSKA (reference sequence). The CDR3 runs to 15 residues. The CDR3 loop is CSARVRGAAKNIQYF. The CDR3 region has the DNA TGCAGTGCTAGAGTTCGGGGGGCGGCCAAAAACATTCAGTACTTC.

The chain uses TRBV20-1 and TRBJ2-7, with 9 bases aligning to TRBD2. The germline V gene has CDR1 DFQATT and CDR2 SNEGSKA (reference sequence). The CDR3 sequence is 16 residues long. J lost 2 bases, V lost 3 bases, and 11 bases had no gene match. The CDR3 region is CSASISGSTETYEQYF. CDR3 bases: TGCAGTGCTAGTATTAGCGGGAGCACCGAAACCTACGAGCAGTACTTC.

This clonotype turned up a few times. This chain joins TRBV4-3 and TRBJ1-2; weak D call: TRBD1 (6 bases). V shed 0 bases and J shed 8 bases, with 16 bases lying between them. The germline V gene has CDR1 LGHNA and CDR2 YSLEER. This CDR3 is 15 amino acids long. The CDR3: CASSQDRAGASGYTF. Here the CDR3 DNA reads TGCGCCAGCAGCCAAGATAGGGCGGGGGCGTCGGGCTACACCTTC.

In this sample, this clonotype turned up a few times. This chain uses TRBV20-1 with TRBJ1-6; 7 bases map to TRBD1. This CDR3 has 15 amino acids. Trimming removed 3 bases from V and 0 bases from J; junction bases left unmatched: 2. From germline, CDR1 is DFQATT and CDR2 SNEGSKA (reference sequence). The CDR3 here is CSARRDSSYNSPLHF. CDR3 in DNA: TGCAGTGCTAGGAGGGACAGCTCCTATAATTCACCCCTCCACTTT.

The chain is built from TRBV28 and TRBJ1-4; D may be TRBD1 (5 bases). Germline V gene data show CDR1 as MDHEN and CDR2 as SYDVKM. The CDR3 is 15 amino acids. Deletions cut 6 bases from V and 0 bases from J, with 11 bases between. The CDR3 loop reads CASRPGLATNEKLFF. In DNA, the CDR3 is TGTGCCAGCAGGCCGGGGCTTGCAACTAATGAAAAACTGTTTTTT.

This chain links TRBV19 with TRBJ2-1, with 12 positions matching TRBD2. The trim removed 7 bases at V and 6 bases at J, leaving 4 bases unmatched. CDR1 and CDR2 from the germline V gene are LNHDA and SQIVND (reference sequence). The CDR3 is 14 amino acids. The CDR3 reads CASTVTSGSNEQFF. The CDR3 DNA follows: TGTGCCAGTACCGTGACTAGCGGGAGCAATGAGCAGTTCTTC.

CDR3 region: CASSPSGRANEKLFF. The CDR3 coding sequence is TGTGCCAGCAGCCCCTCGGGACGGGCTAATGAAAAACTGTTTTTT. The rearrangement uses TRBV9 and TRBJ1-4; tentatively, D is TRBD1 (5 bases). The CDR3 covers 15 residues. Germline CDR1 and CDR2: SGDLS and YYNGEE. V lost 4 bases to trimming and J lost 3 bases, with 13 bases between them.

This clonotype has more than one count but fewer than ten. This rearrangement joins TRBV20-1 to TRBJ2-3; 8 bases fit TRBD1. Unmatched junction bases numbered 3, after V lost 1 base and J lost 6 bases. The CDR3 is 13 residues long. Germline V gene data show CDR1 as DFQATT and CDR2 as SNEGSKA (reference sequence). CDR3 DNA sequence: TGCAGTGCTAGAGGGACAGGGACGGATACGCAGTATTTT. This gives the protein CSARGTGTDTQYF.

The CDR3 here is CATRGGPEAFF. In nucleotides, the CDR3 is TGTGCCACACGAGGGGGACCTGAAGCTTTCTTT. This chain connects TRBV2 to TRBJ1-1; TRBD1 might be the D (6 bases). CDR3 length: 11 residues. Trimming took off 10 bases at V and 6 bases at J, with 12 bases between the two ends. CDR1 and CDR2 (germline): SNHLY, FYNNEI.

The chain recombines TRBV6-2 or TRBV6-3 with TRBJ2-4; a possible D gene is TRBD2 (6 bases). There are 17 residues in the CDR3. Trimming pared 2 bases from V and 5 bases from J, leaving 19 bases between. In germline, CDR1 is MNHEY, CDR2 SVGEGT. The CDR3 bases are TGTGCCAGCAGTTACATCGCCCACCGCGGGGACCAAAACATTCAGTACTTC. This sequence encodes CASSYIAHRGDQNIQYF.

Only a few counts were recorded for this clonotype. The chain couples TRBV4-1 to TRBJ2-1; D remains ambiguous. Germline lookup yields CDR1 MGHRA and CDR2 YSYEKL. V was shortened by 0 bases and J by 0 bases, with 9 bases between the two germline ends. The length of the CDR3 is 16 residues. CDR3 loop: CASSQDSRSSYNEQFF. The CDR3 region has the DNA TGCGCCAGCAGCCAAGATTCCCGGAGCTCCTACAATGAGCAGTTCTTC.

This clonotype was picked up one time. V is TRBV28 and J is TRBJ2-3; no definite D call. Germline V gives CDR1 MDHEN, CDR2 SYDVKM. The CDR3 runs 16 residues. V lost 2 bases and J 4 bases, leaving 16 bases between the germline ends. For the CDR3, the DNA is TGTGCCAGCAGTTTAACAACGGCCGGGTTTGCAGATACGCAGTATTTT. Its protein product is CASSLTTAGFADTQYF. Filled out from reference TRBV28 and TRBJ2-3, the complete variable domain reads DVKVTQSSRYLVKRTGEKVFLECVQDMDHENMFWYRQDPGLGLRLIYFSYDVKMKEKGDIPEGYSVSREKKERFSLILESASTNQTSMYLCASSLTTAGFADTQYFGPGTRLTVL.